This paragraph covers one TCR beta chain sequence. Antigen unknown. The data belong to a study of T-cell reconstitution after alpha-beta-depleted transplantation in children. Study-wide results and caveats: Several hundred rapidly expanded clones from non-depleted graft cells reportedly supplied alpha-beta T cells about two months post-transplant. Some patients owed their high day-60 TCRbeta diversity to surviving recipient T cells and thymic progenitors. One year after transplant, T-cell counts and diversity came mostly from newly produced T cells.

This sample's TCRbeta library carried unique molecular identifier barcodes. TCRdb re-derived calls from the PCR reads in MiXCR, one entry per CDR3 protein. The profile shows approximately 980,000 distinct CDR3 sequences, about 26% of them singletons. The germline gives CDR1 MGHRA, CDR2 YSYEKL. J gave up 7 bases and V 1 base, and 12 bases lay outside the gene matches. The length of the CDR3 is 19 residues. The origin of this receptor is a boy in the first two years of life who had a stem cell transplant for SCID, so the T cells may come from the graft donor. Specimen: PBMCs, mostly from graft donor cells, collected 360 days after TCRalphabeta/CD19-depleted stem cell transplant. This chain connects TRBV4-1 to TRBJ2-1, with TRBD2 matching 14 bases. In nucleotides, the CDR3 is TGCGCCAGCAGCCAAGGGGGACTAGCGGGGGCCCACATTGGGAATGAGCAGTTCTTC. Its translation: CASSQGGLAGAHIGNEQFF.